The 20 T cell receptor beta chains given below trace back to one sample, sequenced in a study of blood T cell repertoires in COVID-19. This table comes from immunoSEQ multiplex PCR, and its TCRdb copy is limited to in-frame clones, with some not included. This table has a few hundred thousand clones, about nine tenths appearing once. The specimen was PBMCs or T cells enriched from blood (not recorded which). These receptors all come from a man aged 30 to 39 who had recovered from COVID-19.

This clone was seen a handful of times. The chain is built from TRBV24-1 and TRBJ2-6; no definite D call. The length of the CDR3 is 16 residues. V lost 3 bases to trimming and J lost 0 bases, with 8 bases between them. The V gene's germline CDR1 is KGHDR and CDR2 SFDVKD. The CDR3: CATSDPSRSGANVLTF. CDR3 DNA sequence: TGTGCCACCAGTGATCCCTCTCGCTCTGGGGCCAACGTCCTGACTTTC.

This clone was observed once. This chain joins TRBV28 and TRBJ1-2; the match to TRBD1 covers 10 bases. In germline, CDR1 is MDHEN, CDR2 SYDVKM. The J segment lost 6 bases and the V segment lost 6 bases, leaving 10 bases of the junction unmatched. This CDR3 comprises 15 residues. CDR3 sequence: CASSERDRGWDGYTF. The CDR3 DNA sequence: TGTGCCAGCAGCGAAAGGGACAGGGGATGGGATGGCTACACCTTC.

The chain links TRBV14 to TRBJ2-7, with D hard to call. Per germline, CDR1 SGHDN and CDR2 FVKESK. The CDR3 runs 12 residues. The V gene lost 4 bases and the J gene lost 7 bases, with 11 bases spanning the gap. The CDR3 DNA is TGTGCCAGCAGCCGGTCTAATGTGGAGCAGTACTTC. It encodes CASSRSNVEQYF.

The rearrangement uses TRBV5-1 and TRBJ2-7; 8 nucleotides agree with TRBD1. This CDR3 is built from 12 residues. The germline V gene has CDR1 SGHRS and CDR2 YFSETQ. The junction had 6 bases not matched to a gene; V was cut back by 4 bases and J by 9 bases. The CDR3 DNA reads TGCGCCAGCAGCCTCTTAGGACAGGGGCAGTACTTC. Its protein is CASSLLGQGQYF. Drawing the rest from reference TRBV5-1 and TRBJ2-7, the complete variable domain is KAGVTQTPRYLIKTRGQQVTLSCSPISGHRSVSWYQQTPGQGLQFLFEYFSETQRNKGNFPGRFSGRQFSNSRSEMNVSTLELGDSALYLCASSLLGQGQYFGPGTRLTVT.

This chain joins TRBV11-2 and TRBJ2-1; D is possibly TRBD1 (5 bases). Germline assignment: CDR1 SGHAT and CDR2 FQNNGV. V was clipped by 5 bases and J by 13 bases, with 18 bases between them. The CDR3 has 13 residues. The CDR3 is CASSPLTTVIQFF. The CDR3 region has the DNA TGTGCCAGCAGCCCTCTAACGACAGTGATTCAGTTCTTC.

The rearrangement links TRBV7-9 to TRBJ1-1; D possibly corresponds to TRBD1 (5 bases). CDR3 length: 15 residues. Germline V CDR1 and CDR2: SEHNR, FQNEAQ (reference sequence). With 1 base removed from V and 10 bases from J, the gap between germline ends came to 19 bases. DNA for the CDR3: TGTGCCAGCAGCTTAGGCGGGGCTGACAGAGTGGGAGCTTTCTTT. It is translated as CASSLGGADRVGAFF.

The rearrangement uses TRBV19 and TRBJ2-3, with 9 nucleotides matching TRBD2. The CDR3 sequence is 17 residues long. CDR1 LNHDA and CDR2 SQIVND come from the germline V gene (reference sequence). The V and J ends lost 3 bases and 3 bases, in that order; junction bases with no gene match: 10. The chain's CDR3 is CASSIPSAGGGTDTQYF. In DNA, the CDR3 is TGTGCCAGTAGTATCCCTTCAGCGGGAGGAGGGACAGATACGCAGTATTTT. The variable domain in full, with the rest retrieved from reference TRBV19 and TRBJ2-3, is DGGITQSPKYLFRKEGQNVTLSCEQNLNHDAMYWYRQDPGQGLRLIYYSQIVNDFQKGDIAEGYSVSREKKESFPLTVTSAQKNPTAFYLCASSIPSAGGGTDTQYFGPGTRLTVL.

J is TRBJ1-2 and V is TRBV6-5, with 8 bases fitting TRBD1. The J segment lost 7 bases and the V segment lost 8 bases, leaving 12 bases of the junction unmatched. The germline V gene has CDR1 MNHEY and CDR2 SVGAGI. The CDR3 is 14 amino acids. The CDR3 DNA sequence: TGTGCCAGCTCCGCGGAGAACAGGGGGACTGGCTACACCTTC. This encodes CASSAENRGTGYTF.

The chain employs TRBV19 and TRBJ2-7, with TRBD1 matching 7 bases. V lost 1 base to trimming and J lost 2 bases; unmatched junction nucleotides: 8. There are 16 residues in the CDR3. Germline V lookup: CDR1 LNHDA, CDR2 SQIVND (reference sequence). The CDR3 bases are TGTGCCAGTAGTATAGCCCCCGGACAGGCAGCCTACGAGCAGTACTTC. This sequence encodes CASSIAPGQAAYEQYF.

This clone was found once. The rearrangement uses TRBV25-1 and TRBJ1-2; D may be TRBD1 (6 bases). Trimming took off 7 bases at V and 0 bases at J, with 9 bases between the two ends. CDR1 and CDR2 from the germline V gene are MGHDK and SYGVNS. This CDR3 has 13 amino acids. The CDR3 reads CASTTGTNYGYTF. The DNA of the CDR3 is TGTGCCAGCACCACAGGGACTAACTATGGCTACACCTTC.

The chain is built from TRBV7-2 and TRBJ2-1, with a tentative D call TRBD2 (6 bases). Germline V gives CDR1 SGHTA, CDR2 FQGNSA. The CDR3 contains 16 residues. The V gene lost 4 bases and the J gene lost 7 bases, with 20 bases spanning the gap. The CDR3 protein is CASSSSNRGMENEQFF. Written as DNA, the CDR3 is TGTGCCAGCAGCTCGTCCAACCGCGGGATGGAAAATGAGCAGTTCTTC.

V and J are TRBV4-1 and TRBJ1-2, with TRBD1 identical over 9 bases. The CDR3 extends over 15 amino acids. Unmatched junction bases numbered 7, after V lost 1 base and J lost 7 bases. The germline V gene encodes CDR1 MGHRA and CDR2 YSYEKL. The CDR3 protein is CASSQARDRDPGYTF. The CDR3 nucleotides read TGCGCCAGCAGCCAAGCCCGGGACAGGGACCCTGGCTACACCTTC.

This clone was picked up one time. The V and J genes are TRBV18 and TRBJ1-1, with D unclear. The germline V gene has CDR1 KGHSH and CDR2 LQKENI. CDR3 length: 13 residues. V dropped 4 bases and J dropped 3 bases, with 9 bases sitting between them. The CDR3 nucleotides read TGTGCCAGCTCACAAACGGCGGACACTGAAGCTTTCTTT. It codes for CASSQTADTEAFF. The full variable domain, rest sourced from reference TRBV18 and TRBJ1-1, is NAGVMQNPRHLVRRRGQEARLRCSPMKGHSHVYWYRQLPEEGLKFMVYLQKENIIDESGMPKERFSAEFPKEGPSILRIQQVVRGDSAAYFCASSQTADTEAFFGQGTRLTVV.

The J gene is TRBJ2-5, the V gene TRBV5-5; 7 bases are a match to TRBD1. The V and J ends lost 7 bases and 2 bases, in that order; junction bases with no gene match: 8. Germline-derived CDR1 and CDR2 are SGHKS and YYEKEE (reference sequence). CDR3 length: 14 residues. For the CDR3, the DNA is TGTGCCAGCCGCCGACAGGGAGATCAAGAGACCCAGTACTTC. Translation gives CASRRQGDQETQYF.

The chain joins TRBV5-1 to TRBJ1-1; TRBD1 aligns across 7 bases. CDR1 is SGHRS, CDR2 YFSETQ, per germline. The length of the CDR3 is 16 residues. V was pared by 0 bases and J by 2 bases, with 7 bases of the junction left unmatched. The CDR3 here is CASSLAKGTANTEAFF. The CDR3 bases are TGCGCCAGCAGCTTGGCAAAAGGGACAGCCAACACTGAAGCTTTCTTT.

To note about this clone: Other DNA sequences in this sample translate to the same CDR3. The chain is built from TRBV18 and TRBJ1-4; 8 bases agree with TRBD1. The CDR3 runs 13 residues. Germline V gene lookup returns CDR1 KGHSH and CDR2 LQKENI. V was pared by 6 bases and J by 8 bases, with 5 bases of the junction left unmatched. This CDR3 reads CASSPGQGEKLFF. The CDR3 nucleotides are TGTGCCAGCTCGCCCGGACAGGGAGAAAAACTGTTTTTT.

This sequence joins TRBV2 and TRBJ1-6; TRBD1 is a possible D gene (6 bases). From germline, CDR1 is SNHLY and CDR2 FYNNEI. This CDR3 spans 13 amino acids. Trimming left V 6 bases short and J 9 bases short, with 12 bases between. The CDR3 coding sequence is TGTGCCAGCAGCCCCGGACAGCCTTCACCCCTCCACTTT. Translation gives CASSPGQPSPLHF.

The CDR3 sequence is CASSSGQGIPEQYF. The DNA of the CDR3 is TGTGCCAGCAGCTCGGGACAGGGAATTCCCGAGCAGTACTTC. The V call is TRBV7-9, the J call TRBJ2-7; TRBD1 aligns across 9 bases. The CDR3 sequence is 14 residues long. Germline V CDR1 and CDR2: SEHNR, FQNEAQ (reference sequence). V lost 4 bases, J lost 6 bases, and 7 bases stayed unmatched.

This clone was seen just once. This chain connects TRBV19 to TRBJ2-1, with TRBD2 matching over 11 bases. The CDR3 is made up of 15 amino acids. The germline gives CDR1 LNHDA, CDR2 SQIVND (reference sequence). The trim removed 9 bases at V and 4 bases at J, leaving 8 bases unmatched. The CDR3 bases are TGTGCCAGCGCCTCGACTAGCGGGGATTACAATGAGCAGTTCTTC. Translated: CASASTSGDYNEQFF. Looking up the rest from reference TRBV19 and TRBJ2-1 gives the full variable domain: DGGITQSPKYLFRKEGQNVTLSCEQNLNHDAMYWYRQDPGQGLRLIYYSQIVNDFQKGDIAEGYSVSREKKESFPLTVTSAQKNPTAFYLCASASTSGDYNEQFFGPGTRLTVL.

This rearrangement joins TRBV9 to TRBJ1-2; 7 bases are shared with TRBD1. Germline CDR1 is SGDLS and CDR2 is YYNGEE. The ends lost 4 bases at V and 4 bases at J; junction bases unmatched: 4. The CDR3 consists of 13 residues. CDR3 DNA: TGTGCCAGCAGCCCGGGACAGCCCTATGGCTACACCTTC. It specifies CASSPGQPYGYTF. Complete variable domain (other parts from reference TRBV9 and TRBJ1-2): DSGVTQTPKHLITATGQRVTLRCSPRSGDLSVYWYQQSLDQGLQFLIQYYNGEERAKGNILERFSAQQFPDLHSELNLSSLELGDSALYFCASSPGQPYGYTFGSGTRLTVV.